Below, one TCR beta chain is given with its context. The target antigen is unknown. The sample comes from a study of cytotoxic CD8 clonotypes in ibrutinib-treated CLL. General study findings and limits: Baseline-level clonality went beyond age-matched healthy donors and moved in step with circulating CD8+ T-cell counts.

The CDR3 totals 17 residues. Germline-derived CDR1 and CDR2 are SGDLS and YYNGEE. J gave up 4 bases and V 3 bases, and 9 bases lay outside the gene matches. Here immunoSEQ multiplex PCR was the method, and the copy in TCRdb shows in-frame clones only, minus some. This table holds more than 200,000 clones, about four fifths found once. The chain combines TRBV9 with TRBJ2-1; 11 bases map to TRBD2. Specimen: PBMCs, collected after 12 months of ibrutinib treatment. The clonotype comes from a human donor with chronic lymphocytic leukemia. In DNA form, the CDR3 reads TGTGCCAGCAGCGGAAAAGGGACTAGCGGCGGGTACAATGAGCAGTTCTTC. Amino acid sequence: CASSGKGTSGGYNEQFF.